This T cell receptor (beta chain) was recovered during a study of technical replicates of blood from a handful of donors. The CDR3 totals 13 residues. Germline CDR1 and CDR2: LGHNA and YSLEER. Trimming took 0 bases from V and 11 from J, leaving 13 bases between them. TCRdb's copy holds only in-frame clones and misses some; the assay was immunoSEQ multiplex PCR. Found here are more than 65,000 clones, about nine tenths of them singletons; the top ten hold over 0.3%. Sequenced material: T cells isolated from PBMCs. This sequence was found in a human donor in good health. V gene TRBV4-3 combines with J gene TRBJ1-1, with D perhaps TRBD1 (6 bases). The CDR3 nucleotides read TGCGCCAGCAGCCAAGATAAAGACAGGTCGGCTTTCTTT. As protein: CASSQDKDRSAFF.